Below, 21 T cell receptor beta chains from the same sample are listed, as sequenced in a study of shared clonotypes between healthy human individuals. TCRdb's table, derived via immunoSEQ multiplex PCR, lists solely in-frame clones and lacks some. Here the sample spans about 1.1 million clones, 70% to 80% being singletons. Material for sequencing was memory CD4+ T cells from PBMCs. Subset meaning: CD45RA-negative fraction. These receptors were obtained from a man between 18 and 29 years old in good health. Some clones in this sample may be carry-over from other donors' samples.

V usage is TRBV4-3 and J usage is TRBJ2-1, with 9 bases fitting TRBD2. The CDR3 covers 16 residues. V dropped 1 base and J dropped 7; count of bases not matched to a gene: 8. Germline V gene sequence: CDR1 LGHNA, CDR2 YSLEER. The CDR3 nucleotides read TGCGCCAGCAGCCAAGTTCCTAGCGGGATTATTAATGAGCAGTTCTTC. Its translation: CASSQVPSGIINEQFF.

In regard to this clone: The sample carries other DNA sequences with the same CDR3. The chain employs TRBV7-3 and TRBJ1-1, with D hard to call. V was pared by 2 bases and J by 2 bases, with 6 bases between. Germline V gene lookup returns CDR1 SGHTA and CDR2 FQGTGA. This CDR3 is 13 amino acids long. The CDR3, as DNA: TGTGCCAGCAGCTTACTGGTCAACACTGAAGCTTTCTTT. Encoded protein: CASSLLVNTEAFF.

The chain links TRBV6-1 to TRBJ2-7, with TRBD1 matching over 8 bases. The CDR3 totals 14 residues. CDR1 MNHNS and CDR2 SASEGT come from the germline V gene. V gave up 6 bases and J gave up 5 bases; unmatched junction bases: 9. Here the CDR3 DNA reads TGTGCCAGCAGCCTTACACAGGGGGGCCACGAGCAGTACTTC. Translation gives CASSLTQGGHEQYF.

The rearrangement links TRBV27 to TRBJ2-5; 11 bases match TRBD1. The ends lost 8 bases at V and 5 bases at J; junction bases unmatched: 4. Germline V gives CDR1 MNHEY, CDR2 SMNVEV (reference sequence). This CDR3 comprises 13 residues. For the CDR3, the DNA is TGTGCCAGCCGGACAGGGGGCATGGAGACCCAGTACTTC. It is translated as CASRTGGMETQYF.

This clone was seen a single time. The gene calls are TRBV11-2 and TRBJ2-3, with TRBD2 matching over 8 bases. This CDR3 is 16 amino acids long. Germline V lookup: CDR1 SGHAT, CDR2 FQNNGV. V gave up 5 bases and J gave up 2 bases; unmatched junction bases: 9. The CDR3 loop reads CASSLTSGTVTDTQYF. The CDR3 DNA follows: TGTGCCAGCAGCCTCACTAGCGGCACGGTCACAGATACGCAGTATTTT. Full variable domain (outside the CDR3, taken from reference TRBV11-2 and TRBJ2-3): EAGVAQSPRYKIIEKRQSVAFWCNPISGHATLYWYQQILGQGPKLLIQFQNNGVVDDSQLPKDRFSAERLKGVDSTLKIQPAKLEDSAVYLCASSLTSGTVTDTQYFGPGTRLTVL.

The chain couples TRBV6-1 to TRBJ1-1; D call uncertain. Germline-derived CDR1 and CDR2 are MNHNS and SASEGT. The CDR3 extends over 16 amino acids. Trimming cost V 4 bases and J 0 bases, with 15 bases left between them. CDR3 amino acids: CASSVLAGKMNTEAFF. The CDR3, as DNA: TGTGCCAGCAGTGTATTAGCGGGGAAAATGAACACTGAAGCTTTCTTT.

V gene TRBV5-4 combines with J gene TRBJ2-3; a possible D gene is TRBD1 (7 bases). Germline CDR1 and CDR2: SGHNT and YYREEE (reference sequence). V gave up 3 bases and J gave up 6 bases, with 11 bases separating them. CDR3 size: 13 residues. CDR3: CASSSGGSDTQYF. The CDR3 nucleotides read TGTGCCAGCAGCTCAGGGGGGTCGGATACGCAGTATTTT. Drawing the rest from reference TRBV5-4 and TRBJ2-3, the complete variable domain is ETGVTQSPTHLIKTRGQQVTLRCSSQSGHNTVSWYQQALGQGPQFIFQYYREEENGRGNFPPRFSGLQFPNYSSELNVNALELDDSALYLCASSSGGSDTQYFGPGTRLTVL.

Here the CDR3 reads CATSRDRGEGTQYF. Written as DNA, the CDR3 is TGTGCCACCAGCAGAGACAGGGGCGAAGGGACCCAGTACTTC. J is TRBJ2-5 and V is TRBV15; D is perhaps TRBD1 (6 bases). Germline CDR1 is LNHNV and CDR2 is YYDKDF (reference sequence). The V and J ends lost 0 bases and 7 bases respectively, with 12 bases between them. The CDR3 totals 14 residues.

This chain links TRBV28 with TRBJ2-1; 10 positions agree with TRBD2. Germline CDR1 MDHEN, CDR2 SYDVKM. V was pared by 5 bases and J by 6 bases, with 7 bases of the junction left unmatched. The CDR3 consists of 15 residues. CDR3 DNA sequence: TGTGCCAGCAGTCTCAGCGGGAGGGCCCGCAATGAGCAGTTCTTC. Its protein is CASSLSGRARNEQFF.

This rearrangement joins TRBV6-1 to TRBJ2-4; D not certain. The germline CDR1 and CDR2 sequences are MNHNS and SASEGT. CDR3 size: 16 residues. The V gene lost 0 bases and the J gene lost 3 bases, with 12 bases spanning the gap. This CDR3 reads CASSEANRGGKNIQYF. For the CDR3, the DNA is TGTGCCAGCAGTGAAGCGAACCGAGGCGGCAAAAACATTCAGTACTTC.

The V and J genes are TRBV10-1 and TRBJ2-5, with TRBD1 matching over 10 bases. The V and J ends lost 6 bases and 6 bases, in that order; junction bases with no gene match: 4. The length of the CDR3 is 13 residues. Germline V lookup: CDR1 WNHNN, CDR2 SYGVQD (reference sequence). The CDR3 coding sequence is TGCGCCAGCAGCAGGGACAGGGGACAGACCCAGTACTTC. It yields the protein CASSRDRGQTQYF.

The V and J genes are TRBV28 and TRBJ2-5; 9 nucleotides match TRBD1. CDR1 is MDHEN and CDR2 is SYDVKM in the germline V gene. V shed 6 bases, J shed 0 bases, and the junction held 5 bases outside the gene matches. The CDR3 has 15 amino acids. The CDR3 coding sequence is TGTGCCAGCAGAACACAGGGGGCCAACCAAGAGACCCAGTACTTC. Translated: CASRTQGANQETQYF.

This clone was observed once. This sequence joins TRBV6-5 and TRBJ2-7; D could derive from TRBD1 or TRBD2 (5 bases each). This CDR3 is built from 14 residues. The V end was cut by 5 bases, the J end by 3 bases, with 14 bases between. The germline V gene encodes CDR1 MNHEY and CDR2 SVGAGI. The chain's CDR3 is CASSKRARVYEQYF. The CDR3 nucleotides read TGTGCCAGCAGTAAGAGGGCCAGGGTCTACGAGCAGTACTTC.

The CDR3 sequence: CASSLTGVRQETQYF. The CDR3 DNA sequence: TGTGCCAGCAGCCTCACCGGGGTCAGACAAGAGACCCAGTACTTC. The chain employs TRBV11-2 and TRBJ2-5; D is possibly TRBD2 (5 bases). The CDR3 extends over 15 amino acids. CDR1 SGHAT and CDR2 FQNNGV come from the germline V gene. With 5 bases removed from V and 2 bases from J, the gap between germline ends came to 15 bases.

This clone has a single count. The chain carries TRBV11-1 and TRBJ2-7; D is uncertain. The CDR3 length is 11 residues. Germline V gene data show CDR1 as SGHAT and CDR2 as FQDESV (reference sequence). Trimming shortened V by 3 bases and J by 6 bases, and 6 bases separated the two germline ends. For the CDR3, the DNA is TGTGCCAGCAGCTTTTCGGGCGAGCAGTACTTC. Translation gives CASSFSGEQYF.

This clone was detected only once. The rearrangement uses TRBV7-3 and TRBJ2-5, with 8 bases aligning to TRBD1. V lost 3 bases and J lost 5; bases outside the gene matches: 14. CDR1 and CDR2 (germline): SGHTA, FQGTGA. The CDR3 totals 17 residues. The CDR3 here is CASSFTPGQVERETQYF. The CDR3 nucleotides read TGTGCCAGCAGCTTCACCCCGGGACAGGTCGAAAGGGAGACCCAGTACTTC.

V and J are TRBV5-1 and TRBJ1-3, with D possibly being TRBD1 (5 bases). Trimming pared 0 bases from V and 2 bases from J, leaving 9 bases between. Germline V gene data show CDR1 as SGHRS and CDR2 as YFSETQ. There are 15 residues in the CDR3. The CDR3 protein is CASSLDGGTGNTIYF. For the CDR3, the DNA is TGCGCCAGCAGCTTGGATGGGGGAACTGGAAACACCATATATTTT.

This chain connects TRBV7-9 to TRBJ1-2, with unresolved D. The CDR3 consists of 12 residues. The V gene lost 3 bases and the J gene lost 6 bases, with 8 bases spanning the gap. Germline V gene data show CDR1 as SEHNR and CDR2 as FQNEAQ (reference sequence). CDR3 protein: CASSFQKDGYTF. The CDR3 coding sequence is TGTGCCAGCAGCTTTCAGAAGGATGGCTACACCTTC.

The rearrangement joins TRBV9 to TRBJ2-1; a weak D match, TRBD2 (5 bases). Germline V gene data show CDR1 as SGDLS and CDR2 as YYNGEE. The V and J ends lost 4 bases and 9 bases respectively, with 14 bases between them. CDR3 size: 13 residues. The CDR3 here is CASSPHRGGEQFF. The CDR3 coding sequence is TGTGCCAGCAGCCCTCATCGGGGTGGTGAGCAGTTCTTC.

This clone occurred a few times. This rearrangement joins TRBV15 to TRBJ1-2; D is possibly TRBD1 (6 bases). The CDR3 loop spans 13 amino acids. Germline loops: CDR1 LNHNV, CDR2 YYDKDF (reference sequence). Trimming pared 5 bases from V and 5 bases from J, leaving 12 bases between. The chain's CDR3 is CATSGGRGYGYTF. The CDR3 region has the DNA TGTGCCACCAGCGGGGGGCGAGGGTATGGCTACACCTTC.

This clone was seen a few times. The gene calls are TRBV28 and TRBJ2-5, with D uncertain. The V and J ends lost 5 bases and 2 bases respectively, with 9 bases between them. Germline loops: CDR1 MDHEN, CDR2 SYDVKM. The CDR3 is 13 amino acids. The CDR3 loop is CASSRNAQETQYF. DNA for the CDR3: TGTGCCAGCAGTCGAAACGCGCAAGAGACCCAGTACTTC.